Listed here are 10 T cell receptor beta chains from one sample, sequenced in a study of T cell repertoires in cytomegalovirus infection. TCRdb independently ran MiXCR on the reads; one entry per CDR3 protein. The sample has 640,000 or so distinct CDR3 sequences, approximately 33% seen once; the top ten hold over 15%. Antigens of these TCRs are unknown. The material sequenced was cultured PBMCs, taken from culture after CMV antigen stimulation. Receptor source: a human donor in good health (CMV status not recorded). Some clones in this sample may be carry-over from other donors' samples.

Note on this clonotype: A clone one base away is much larger, so this may be a read error. The chain carries TRBV6-1 and TRBJ1-4; 7 nucleotides agree with TRBD1. V shed 6 bases and J 3 bases; nucleotides not matched to a gene: 4. The CDR3 spans 14 residues. CDR1 MNHNS and CDR2 SASEGT come from the germline V gene. The chain's CDR3 is CASSVDRSNEKLFF. The CDR3, as DNA: TGTGCCAGCAGCGTGGACAGGTCTAATGAAAAACTGTTTTTT.

The sample holds a few counts of this clonotype. The V gene is TRBV12-3 or TRBV12-4, the J gene TRBJ2-1; no firm D call. V was pared by 3 bases and J by 8 bases, with 11 bases between. The CDR3 covers 13 residues. CDR3 in DNA: TGTGCCAGCAGTTTTAGACCCACCGATGAGCAGTTCTTC. Its protein is CASSFRPTDEQFF.

This clonotype was seen a handful of times. This rearrangement joins TRBV19 to TRBJ1-5; TRBD1 matches at 9 bases. Germline loops: CDR1 LNHDA, CDR2 SQIVND (reference sequence). This CDR3 is built from 14 residues. V lost 9 bases and J lost 2; bases outside the gene matches: 5. CDR3 sequence: CASDRDRGNQPQHF. CDR3 DNA sequence: TGTGCCAGCGACCGGGACAGGGGCAATCAGCCCCAGCATTTT.

This clonotype was seen only a few times. This chain joins TRBV10-3 and TRBJ2-7; D may correspond to TRBD1 or TRBD2 (5 bases each). The V and J ends lost 6 bases and 2 bases respectively, with 11 bases between them. The CDR3 spans 13 residues. Germline V CDR1 and CDR2: ENHRY, SYGVKD. This chain's CDR3 is CAIRGVSPYEQYF. In DNA form, the CDR3 reads TGTGCCATCAGGGGGGTATCGCCCTACGAGCAGTACTTC.

The table lists this clonotype with many counts. The J gene is TRBJ2-7, the V gene TRBV7-8, with 9 bases matching TRBD2. V dropped 0 bases and J dropped 3; count of bases not matched to a gene: 12. CDR3 length equals 18 residues. Germline lookup yields CDR1 SGHVS and CDR2 FQNEAQ. This CDR3 reads CASSLAHSSGGFLYEQYF. CDR3 DNA: TGTGCCAGCAGCTTAGCGCACTCCAGCGGGGGGTTCCTCTACGAGCAGTACTTC. Filled out from reference TRBV7-8 and TRBJ2-7, the complete variable domain reads GAGVSQSPRYKVAKRGQDVALRCDPISGHVSLFWYQQALGQGPEFLTYFQNEAQLDKSGLPSDRFFAERPEGSVSTLKIQRTQQEDSAVYLCASSLAHSSGGFLYEQYFGPGTRLTVT.

This clonotype was counted a few times. The chain couples TRBV6-2 or TRBV6-3 to TRBJ1-2; maybe TRBD1 (5 bases). Germline CDR1 reads MNHEY; CDR2 reads SVGEGT. Trimming removed 6 bases from V and 4 bases from J, with 15 bases in between. This CDR3 region has 14 residues. The CDR3 loop reads CASRIRDGPYGYTF. In nucleotides, the CDR3 is TGTGCCAGCAGGATCCGGGACGGACCCTATGGCTACACCTTC.

The chain couples TRBV28 to TRBJ1-2; TRBD1 matches at 7 bases. V lost 6 bases to trimming and J lost 4 bases; unmatched junction nucleotides: 11. The CDR3 covers 15 residues. Germline V gives CDR1 MDHEN, CDR2 SYDVKM. Here the CDR3 reads CASSPRQGSLYGYTF. The CDR3 coding sequence is TGTGCCAGCAGCCCTAGACAGGGCTCGCTCTATGGCTACACCTTC.

In the case of this clonotype: Likely a read error: the CDR3 ends without its conserved phenylalanine or tryptophan. The V and J genes are TRBV11-2 and TRBJ2-5; D unclear. Looked up from germline, CDR1 is SGHAT and CDR2 is FQNNGV. This CDR3 is built from 13 residues. V shed 0 bases and J shed 5 bases, with 7 bases lying between them. The CDR3, as DNA: TGTGCCAGCAGCTTAGACGGTCTGGAGACCCAGTACTTA. Amino acids: CASSLDGLETQYL.

The rearrangement joins TRBV28 to TRBJ2-1; D gene unclear. Per the germline V gene, CDR1 is MDHEN and CDR2 is SYDVKM. The CDR3 consists of 15 residues. V lost 9 bases, J lost 6 bases, and 21 bases lay in between. Written as DNA, the CDR3 is TGTGCCAGTAGAAGAGTCGGCTGGAGTATCAATGAGCAGTTCTTC. This gives the protein CASRRVGWSINEQFF.

This clonotype was seen ten or more times. The chain links TRBV7-6 to TRBJ2-7, with TRBD1 as a possible D gene (6 bases). Trimming pared 1 base from V and 6 bases from J, leaving 10 bases between. Germline CDR1 is SGHVS and CDR2 is FNYEAQ. This CDR3 comprises 13 residues. The CDR3 DNA reads TGTGCCAGCAGCTTAGACCGGGACACCGAGCAGTACTTC. It is translated as CASSLDRDTEQYF.